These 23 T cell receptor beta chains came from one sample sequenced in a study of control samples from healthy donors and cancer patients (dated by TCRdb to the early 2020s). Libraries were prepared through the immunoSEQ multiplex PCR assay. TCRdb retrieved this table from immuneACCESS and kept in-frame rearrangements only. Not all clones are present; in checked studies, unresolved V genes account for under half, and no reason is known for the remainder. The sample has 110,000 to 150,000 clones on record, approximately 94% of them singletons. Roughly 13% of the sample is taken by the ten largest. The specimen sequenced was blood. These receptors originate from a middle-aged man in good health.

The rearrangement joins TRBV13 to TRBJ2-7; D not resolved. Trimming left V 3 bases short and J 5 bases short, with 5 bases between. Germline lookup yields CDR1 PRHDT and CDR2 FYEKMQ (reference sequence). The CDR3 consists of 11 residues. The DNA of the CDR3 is TGTGCCAGCAGCTTTATCGACGAGCAGTACTTC. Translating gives CASSFIDEQYF.

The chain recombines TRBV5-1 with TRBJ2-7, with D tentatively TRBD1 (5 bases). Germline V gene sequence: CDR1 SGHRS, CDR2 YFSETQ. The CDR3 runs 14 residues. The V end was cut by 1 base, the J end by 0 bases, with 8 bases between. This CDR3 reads CASSLRTGSYEQYF. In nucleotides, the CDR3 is TGCGCCAGCAGCTTGAGAACAGGCTCCTACGAGCAGTACTTC. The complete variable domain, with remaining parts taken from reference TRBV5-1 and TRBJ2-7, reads KAGVTQTPRYLIKTRGQQVTLSCSPISGHRSVSWYQQTPGQGLQFLFEYFSETQRNKGNFPGRFSGRQFSNSRSEMNVSTLELGDSALYLCASSLRTGSYEQYFGPGTRLTVT.

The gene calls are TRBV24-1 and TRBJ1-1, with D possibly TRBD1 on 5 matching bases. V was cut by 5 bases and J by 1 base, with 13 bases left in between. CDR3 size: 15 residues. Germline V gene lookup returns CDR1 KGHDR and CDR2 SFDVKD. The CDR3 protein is CATSAPGGSNTEAFF. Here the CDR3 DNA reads TGTGCCACCAGTGCGCCCGGGGGGTCGAACACTGAAGCTTTCTTT.

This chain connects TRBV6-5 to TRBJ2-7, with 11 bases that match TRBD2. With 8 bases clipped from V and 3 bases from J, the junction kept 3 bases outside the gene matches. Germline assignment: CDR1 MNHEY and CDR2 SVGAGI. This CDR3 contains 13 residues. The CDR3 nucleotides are TGTGCCAGCGGGACTAGCGGATTCTACGAGCAGTACTTC. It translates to CASGTSGFYEQYF.

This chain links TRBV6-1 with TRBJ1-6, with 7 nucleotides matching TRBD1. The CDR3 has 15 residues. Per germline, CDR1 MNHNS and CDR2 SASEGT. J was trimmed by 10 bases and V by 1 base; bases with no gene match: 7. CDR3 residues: CASSEVVTGKSPLHF. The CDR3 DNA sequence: TGTGCCAGCAGTGAAGTAGTGACAGGGAAATCACCCCTCCACTTT.

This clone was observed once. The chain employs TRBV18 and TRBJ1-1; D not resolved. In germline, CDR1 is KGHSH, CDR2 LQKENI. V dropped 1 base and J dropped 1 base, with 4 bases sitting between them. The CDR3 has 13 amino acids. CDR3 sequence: CASSPQKNTEAFF. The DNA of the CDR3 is TGTGCCAGCTCACCACAGAAGAACACTGAAGCTTTCTTT.

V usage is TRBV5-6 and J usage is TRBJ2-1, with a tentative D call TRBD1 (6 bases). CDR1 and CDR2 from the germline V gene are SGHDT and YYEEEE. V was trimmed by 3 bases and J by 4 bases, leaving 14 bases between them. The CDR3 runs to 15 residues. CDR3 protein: CASSYGQRLYNEQFF. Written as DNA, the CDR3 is TGTGCCAGCAGCTATGGACAGAGACTATACAATGAGCAGTTCTTC.

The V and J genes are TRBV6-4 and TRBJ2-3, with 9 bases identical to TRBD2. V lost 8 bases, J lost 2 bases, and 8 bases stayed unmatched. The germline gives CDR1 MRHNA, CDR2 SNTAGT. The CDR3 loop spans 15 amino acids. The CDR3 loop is CASSEAGGPTDTQYF. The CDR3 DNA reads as TGTGCCAGCTCGGAGGCGGGGGGGCCCACAGATACGCAGTATTTT.

CDR3 amino acids: CASSPGTSGRRFF. The CDR3 DNA sequence: TGTGCCAGCAGCCCCGGGACTAGCGGGAGGCGATTCTTC. This chain joins TRBV9 and TRBJ2-1, with 15 bases matching TRBD2. The CDR3 consists of 13 residues. The germline V gene has CDR1 SGDLS and CDR2 YYNGEE. After removal of 4 bases from V and 16 bases from J, the junction contained 6 bases not matched to a gene.

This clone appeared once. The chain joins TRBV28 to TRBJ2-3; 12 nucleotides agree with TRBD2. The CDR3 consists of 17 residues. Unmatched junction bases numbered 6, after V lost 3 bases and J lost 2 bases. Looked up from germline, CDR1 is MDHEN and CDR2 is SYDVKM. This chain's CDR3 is CASSFGGLAGTTDTQYF. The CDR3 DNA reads TGTGCCAGCAGTTTCGGTGGACTAGCGGGAACCACAGATACGCAGTATTTT.

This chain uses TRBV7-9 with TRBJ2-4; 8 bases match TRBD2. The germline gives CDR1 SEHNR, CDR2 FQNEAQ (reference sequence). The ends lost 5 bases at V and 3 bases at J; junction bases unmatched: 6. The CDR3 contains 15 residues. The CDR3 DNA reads TGTGCCAGCAGCCCCGGGAGGGACGGCAAAAACATTCAGTACTTC. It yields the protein CASSPGRDGKNIQYF.

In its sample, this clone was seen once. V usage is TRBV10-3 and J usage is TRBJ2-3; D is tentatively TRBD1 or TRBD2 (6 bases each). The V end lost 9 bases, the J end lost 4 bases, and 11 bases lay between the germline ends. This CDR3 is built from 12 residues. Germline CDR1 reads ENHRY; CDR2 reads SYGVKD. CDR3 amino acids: CAIRGDADTQYF. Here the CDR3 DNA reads TGTGCCATTAGGGGGGACGCAGATACGCAGTATTTT.

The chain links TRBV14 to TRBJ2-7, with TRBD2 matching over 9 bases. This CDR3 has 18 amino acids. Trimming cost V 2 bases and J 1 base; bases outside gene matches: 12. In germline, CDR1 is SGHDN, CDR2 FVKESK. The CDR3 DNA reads TGTGCCAGCAGCCAAAGGGACAGCGGGAGGACCTTGTCCTACGAGCAGTACTTC. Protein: CASSQRDSGRTLSYEQYF.

CDR3 DNA sequence: TGTGCCAGCTCACCGGGGCGATCCGGAAAACTGTTTTTT. This gives the protein CASSPGRSGKLFF. The chain is built from TRBV18 and TRBJ1-4; possible D gene TRBD1, 5 bases. This CDR3 is built from 13 residues. In germline, CDR1 is KGHSH, CDR2 LQKENI. The ends were cut back, 3 bases at V and 10 bases at J, with 12 bases in the middle.

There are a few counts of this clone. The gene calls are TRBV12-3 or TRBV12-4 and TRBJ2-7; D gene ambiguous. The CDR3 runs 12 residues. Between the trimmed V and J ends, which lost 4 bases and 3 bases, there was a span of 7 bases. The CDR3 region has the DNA TGTGCCAGCAGTTCAGATTTCTACGAGCAGTACTTC. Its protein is CASSSDFYEQYF.

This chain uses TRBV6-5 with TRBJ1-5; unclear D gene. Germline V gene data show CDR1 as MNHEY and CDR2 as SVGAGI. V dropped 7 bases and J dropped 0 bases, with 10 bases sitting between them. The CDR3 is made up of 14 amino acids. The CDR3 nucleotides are TGTGCCAGCACTTGGGGAAGTAGCAATCAGCCCCAGCATTTT. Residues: CASTWGSSNQPQHF.

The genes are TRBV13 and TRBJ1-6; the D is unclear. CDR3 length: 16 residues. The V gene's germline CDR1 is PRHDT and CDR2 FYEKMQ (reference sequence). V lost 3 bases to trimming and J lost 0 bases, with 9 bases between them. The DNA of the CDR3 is TGTGCCAGCAGCTTGGGGTCGAGCTCCTATAATTCACCCCTCCACTTT. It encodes CASSLGSSSYNSPLHF. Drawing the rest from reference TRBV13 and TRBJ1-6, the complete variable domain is AAGVIQSPRHLIKEKRETATLKCYPIPRHDTVYWYQQGPGQDPQFLISFYEKMQSDKGSIPDRFSAQQFSDYHSELNMSSLELGDSALYFCASSLGSSSYNSPLHFGNGTRLTVT.

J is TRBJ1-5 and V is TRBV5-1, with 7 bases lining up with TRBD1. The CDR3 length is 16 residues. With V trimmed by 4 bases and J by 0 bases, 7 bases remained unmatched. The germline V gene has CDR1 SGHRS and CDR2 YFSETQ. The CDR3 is CASSRDRQDSNQPQHF. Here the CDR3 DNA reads TGCGCCAGCAGCCGGGACAGACAAGATAGCAATCAGCCCCAGCATTTT.

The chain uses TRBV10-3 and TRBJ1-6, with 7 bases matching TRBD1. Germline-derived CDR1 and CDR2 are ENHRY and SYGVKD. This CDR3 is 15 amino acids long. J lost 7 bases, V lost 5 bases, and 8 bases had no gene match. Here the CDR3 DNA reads TGTGCCATCAGTAATACAGGGGCCCAGAATTCACCCCTCCACTTT. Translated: CAISNTGAQNSPLHF.

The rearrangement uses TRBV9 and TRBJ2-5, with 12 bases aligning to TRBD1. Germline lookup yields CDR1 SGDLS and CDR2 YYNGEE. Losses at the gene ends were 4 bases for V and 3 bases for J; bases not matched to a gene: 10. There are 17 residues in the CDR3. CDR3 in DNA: TGTGCCAGCAGCCCAACCCGAGGGACAGGGGGCAAAGAGACCCAGTACTTC. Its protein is CASSPTRGTGGKETQYF.

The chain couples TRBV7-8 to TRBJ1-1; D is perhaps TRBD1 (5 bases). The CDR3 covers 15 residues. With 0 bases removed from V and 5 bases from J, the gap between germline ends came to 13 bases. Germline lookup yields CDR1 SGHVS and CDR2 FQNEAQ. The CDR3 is CASSLAPGTWTEAFF. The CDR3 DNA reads TGTGCCAGCAGCTTAGCCCCGGGGACTTGGACTGAAGCTTTCTTT.

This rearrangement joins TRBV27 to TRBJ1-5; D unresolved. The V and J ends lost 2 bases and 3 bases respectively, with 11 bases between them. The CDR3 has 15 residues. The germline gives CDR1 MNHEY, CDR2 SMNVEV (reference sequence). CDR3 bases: TGTGCCAGCAGTTTAGGGTTCGGATCCAATCAGCCCCAGCATTTT. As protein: CASSLGFGSNQPQHF.

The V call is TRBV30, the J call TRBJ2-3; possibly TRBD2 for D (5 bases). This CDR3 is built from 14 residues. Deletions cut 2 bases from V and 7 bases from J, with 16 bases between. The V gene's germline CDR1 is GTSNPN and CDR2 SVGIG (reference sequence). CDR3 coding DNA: TGTGCCTGGAGTACCCACCGGGAATTTTATACGCAGTATTTT. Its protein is CAWSTHREFYTQYF.